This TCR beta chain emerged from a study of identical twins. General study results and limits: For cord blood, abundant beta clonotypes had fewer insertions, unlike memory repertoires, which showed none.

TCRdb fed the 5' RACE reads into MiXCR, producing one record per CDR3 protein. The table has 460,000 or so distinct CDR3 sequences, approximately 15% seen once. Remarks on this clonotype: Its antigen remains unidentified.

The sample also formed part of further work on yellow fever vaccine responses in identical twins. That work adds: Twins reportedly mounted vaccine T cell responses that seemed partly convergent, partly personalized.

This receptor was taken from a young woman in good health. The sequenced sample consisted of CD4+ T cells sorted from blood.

The CDR3 loop reads CASSLRIGQGDQPQHF. In nucleotides, the CDR3 is TGTGCCAGCAGCCTCCGAATAGGACAGGGCGATCAGCCCCAGCATTTT. The V call is TRBV7-2, the J call TRBJ1-5; 8 bases are a match to TRBD1. The CDR3 length is 16 residues. Germline V lookup: CDR1 SGHTA, CDR2 FQGNSA. The ends lost 5 bases at V and 5 bases at J; junction bases unmatched: 11.